In this sample, the clone carrying this TCR beta chain turned up a few times. TCRdb processed the 5' RACE reads anew with MiXCR; each CDR3 protein has one entry. The table records 400,000 to 650,000 distinct CDR3 sequences, less than 25% of them present only once. The data stem from a study of identical twins. With 2 bases clipped from V and 3 bases from J, the junction kept 14 bases outside the gene matches. Germline V lookup: CDR1 ENHRY, CDR2 SYGVKD. The CDR3 loop spans 19 amino acids. Every sampled donor was Caucasian and healthy. These records were also assigned to another study, of T cells expressing NK-cell markers.

The sequence derives from a woman in her late teens or twenties in good health. What was sequenced was CD4+ T cells sorted from blood. V usage is TRBV10-3 and J usage is TRBJ2-3; 10 nucleotides line up with TRBD2. The CDR3 region is CAISERRLAGAPGTDTQYF. The CDR3 DNA follows: TGTGCCATCAGTGAGAGGCGGCTAGCGGGGGCCCCGGGGACAGATACGCAGTATTTT.